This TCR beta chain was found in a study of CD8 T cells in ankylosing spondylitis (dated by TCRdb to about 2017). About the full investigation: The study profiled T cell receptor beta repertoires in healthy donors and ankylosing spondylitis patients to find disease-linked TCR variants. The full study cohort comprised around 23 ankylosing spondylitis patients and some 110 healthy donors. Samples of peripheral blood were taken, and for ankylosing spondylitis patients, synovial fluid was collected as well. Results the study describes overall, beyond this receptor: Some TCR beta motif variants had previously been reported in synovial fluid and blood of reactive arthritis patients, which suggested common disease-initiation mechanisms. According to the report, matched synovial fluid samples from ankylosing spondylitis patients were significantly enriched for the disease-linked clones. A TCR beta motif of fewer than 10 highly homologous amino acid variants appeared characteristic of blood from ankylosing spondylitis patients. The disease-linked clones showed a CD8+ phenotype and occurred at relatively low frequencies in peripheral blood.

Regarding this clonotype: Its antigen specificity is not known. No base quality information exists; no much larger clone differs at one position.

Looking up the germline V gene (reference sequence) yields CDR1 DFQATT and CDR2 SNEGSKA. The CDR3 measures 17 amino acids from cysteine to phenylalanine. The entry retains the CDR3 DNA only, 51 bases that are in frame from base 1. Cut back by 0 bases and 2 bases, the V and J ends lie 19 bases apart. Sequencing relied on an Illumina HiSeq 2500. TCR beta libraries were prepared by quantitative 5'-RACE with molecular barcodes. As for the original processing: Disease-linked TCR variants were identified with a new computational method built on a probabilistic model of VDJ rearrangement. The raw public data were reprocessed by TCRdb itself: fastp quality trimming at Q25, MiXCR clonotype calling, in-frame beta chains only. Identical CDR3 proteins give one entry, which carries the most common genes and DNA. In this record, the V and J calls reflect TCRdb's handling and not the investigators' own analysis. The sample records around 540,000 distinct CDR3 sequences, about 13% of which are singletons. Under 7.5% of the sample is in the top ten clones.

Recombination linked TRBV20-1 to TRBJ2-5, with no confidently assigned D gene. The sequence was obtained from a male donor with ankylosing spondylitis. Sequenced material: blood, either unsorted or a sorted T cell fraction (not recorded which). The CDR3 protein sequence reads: CSARDPRASRAQETQYF. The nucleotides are TGCAGTGCTAGAGACCCAAGGGCTTCCCGGGCACAAGAGACCCAGTACTTC.